The rows below give T cell receptor beta chains drawn from one sample of a study of cytomegalovirus exposure and HLA in healthy donors. Sequencing used immunoSEQ multiplex PCR; TCRdb keeps in-frame clones, though not all of them. Of about 120,000 clones listed, roughly 80% were seen once; the top ten hold roughly 1.5%. Sequencing used PBMCs. All receptors derive from a woman under 30 in good health and CMV-seronegative. Each CDR3 is given with its conserved first and last residue. A D gene is named only where the DNA matches it firmly. Rows give clone size only sometimes, using once, few, many, or a class for an expanded clone.

clone_size | j_call | d_call | v_call | cdr3_aa | cdr3_nt
. | TRBJ1-1 | . | TRBV6-6 | CASIRRSGTEAFF | TGTGCCAGCATAAGACGGTCGGGGACTGAAGCTTTCTTT
. | TRBJ2-7 | TRBD2 | TRBV7-9 | CASSSVAGDSYEQYF | TGTGCCAGCAGCTCCGTAGCGGGAGACTCCTACGAGCAGTACTTC
. | TRBJ2-2 | TRBD2 | TRBV7-2 | CASRRTSGGAAGELFF | TGTGCCAGCCGCCGGACTAGCGGGGGGGCCGCCGGGGAGCTGTTTTTT
. | TRBJ1-4 | . | TRBV27 | CASSSPAALNEKPFF | TGTGCCAGCAGCTCACCCGCTGCACTTAATGAAAAACCGTTTTTT
once | TRBJ2-5 | . | TRBV27 | CASSNEIGGKETQYF | TGTGCCAGCAGCAACGAGATAGGCGGGAAAGAGACCCAGTACTTC
. | TRBJ2-7 | TRBD2 | TRBV27 | CASSLGTSAIHEQYF | TGTGCCAGCAGTCTTGGGACTAGCGCGATCCACGAGCAGTACTTC
. | TRBJ2-2 | . | TRBV7-2 | CASREGLLNTGELFF | TGTGCCAGCAGAGAGGGACTCCTAAACACCGGGGAGCTGTTTTTT
. | TRBJ2-3 | TRBD2 | TRBV7-6 | CASSPGGYGTDTQYF | TGTGCCAGCAGCCCCGGGGGGTACGGCACAGATACGCAGTATTTT
once | TRBJ2-1 | TRBD2 | TRBV5-4 | CASSLEVAGEGSEQFF | TGTGCCAGCAGCTTGGAAGTAGCGGGAGAAGGCAGTGAGCAGTTCTTC
. | TRBJ1-4 | . | TRBV11-3 | CASSPGGARATNEKLFF | TGTGCCAGCAGCCCGGGGGGAGCTCGGGCAACTAATGAAAAACTGTTTTTT
. | TRBJ1-6 | TRBD1 | TRBV5-5 | CASSLTGAEGYNSPLHF | TGTGCCAGCAGCTTAACAGGGGCCGAGGGGTATAATTCACCCCTCCACTTT
few | TRBJ2-7 | . | TRBV27 | CASSLSSRHEQYF | TGTGCCAGCAGTTTATCATCCAGGCACGAGCAGTACTTC